This passage covers 25 T cell receptor beta chains from one sample sequenced in a study of CD8 T cells in Susac syndrome. Roughly 0.5 to 1 ug RNA was reverse transcribed with random hexamers. TCRdb called the immunoSEQ multiplex PCR reads again in MiXCR, with one record for every CDR3 protein. The sample has about 120,000 distinct CDR3 sequences, about 90% seen once. Sequencing used CD8+ T cells from PBMCs. Receptor source: a human donor in good health.

The chain links TRBV27 to TRBJ1-1, with D uncertain. Germline V lookup: CDR1 MNHEY, CDR2 SMNVEV (reference sequence). This CDR3 has 14 residues. The V end lost 2 bases, the J end lost 1 base, and 8 bases lay between the germline ends. CDR3 sequence: CASSLTETNTEAFF. The DNA of the CDR3 is TGTGCCAGCAGTTTAACAGAGACGAACACTGAAGCTTTCTTT.

This clonotype was seen only once. The J gene is TRBJ2-2, the V gene TRBV5-4, with a weak D call TRBD1 (5 bases). The CDR3 totals 15 residues. V was trimmed by 7 bases and J by 3 bases, leaving 16 bases between them. CDR1 is SGHNT, CDR2 YYREEE, per germline (reference sequence). The CDR3 protein is CASWTTDSYTGELFF. The DNA for the CDR3 is TGTGCCAGCTGGACAACTGACAGCTACACCGGGGAGCTGTTTTTT.

This chain joins TRBV3-1 and TRBJ1-2; D not certain. The CDR3 runs 15 residues. Germline assignment: CDR1 LGHDT and CDR2 YNNKEL (reference sequence). The germline V and J ends were trimmed by 0 bases and 8 bases, with 16 bases remaining between them. The CDR3 DNA reads TGTGCCAGCAGCCAAGATCTAGCGAGAGCGATCGGCTACACCTTC. Its translation is CASSQDLARAIGYTF.

V usage is TRBV7-2 and J usage is TRBJ2-4; tentative D call: TRBD1 (5 bases). CDR3 length: 15 amino acids. Germline loops: CDR1 SGHTA, CDR2 FQGNSA. The V gene lost 4 bases and the J gene lost 5 bases, with 15 bases spanning the gap. The CDR3 sequence: CASSSLGGRENIQYF. CDR3 coding DNA: TGTGCCAGCAGCTCCCTTGGCGGCAGGGAAAACATTCAGTACTTC.

The V and J genes are TRBV29-1 and TRBJ2-1; 9 bases map to TRBD1. Trimming took 6 bases from V and 6 from J; bases not matched to a gene: 3. CDR1 and CDR2 (germline): SQVTM, ANQGSEA. This CDR3 has 12 amino acids. Here the CDR3 DNA reads TGCAGCGTCGGGACAGGGCCCAATGAGCAGTTCTTC. Translated: CSVGTGPNEQFF.

In its sample, this clonotype was seen once. The rearrangement joins TRBV12-3 or TRBV12-4 to TRBJ1-2; perhaps TRBD1 as D (6 bases). Trimming stripped 8 bases from V and 6 bases from J, with 25 bases between. The CDR3 is made up of 16 amino acids. The CDR3 nucleotides read TGTGCCAGCCGATCAGCCGGGACAAAGAATTTTCATGGCTACACCTTC. This encodes CASRSAGTKNFHGYTF.

The chain recombines TRBV20-1 with TRBJ2-1, with D perhaps matching TRBD1 (6 bases). Germline loops: CDR1 DFQATT, CDR2 SNEGSKA (reference sequence). The CDR3 spans 13 residues. V was pared by 4 bases and J by 5 bases, with 12 bases between. The CDR3 sequence is CSATGTRDNEQFF. In DNA, the CDR3 is TGCAGTGCTACCGGGACACGAGACAATGAGCAGTTCTTC.

The J gene is TRBJ2-1, the V gene TRBV30; no clear D gene. The germline V gene has CDR1 GTSNPN and CDR2 SVGIG (reference sequence). There are 12 residues in the CDR3. With 0 bases removed from V and 0 bases from J, the gap between germline ends came to 0 bases. DNA of the CDR3: TGTGCCTGGAGTGTCTCCTACAATGAGCAGTTCTTC. This translates into CAWSVSYNEQFF.

The V gene is TRBV7-2, the J gene TRBJ1-1; 7 bases are a match to TRBD1. Germline CDR1 is SGHTA and CDR2 is FQGNSA. The CDR3 runs 15 residues. V was pared by 1 base and J by 4 bases, with 6 bases of the junction left unmatched. The CDR3: CASSLDPDRSTEAFF. For the CDR3, the DNA is TGTGCCAGCAGCTTAGATCCGGACAGGTCCACTGAAGCTTTCTTT.

The genes are TRBV12-3 or TRBV12-4 and TRBJ1-5, with 8 positions matching TRBD1. V lost 6 bases and J lost 6; bases outside the gene matches: 13. The CDR3 loop spans 16 amino acids. The CDR3 loop reads CASSPGQGGNPQPQHF. The CDR3 bases are TGTGCCAGCAGCCCAGGACAGGGAGGGAATCCTCAGCCCCAGCATTTT.

This clonotype was counted a few times. V gene TRBV18 combines with J gene TRBJ2-7; TRBD1 aligns across 7 bases. There are 14 residues in the CDR3. The ends lost 4 bases at V and 1 base at J; junction bases unmatched: 4. Germline-derived CDR1 and CDR2 are KGHSH and LQKENI. DNA of the CDR3: TGTGCCAGCTCACTCCGGGACAGATCCTACGAGCAGTACTTC. It translates to CASSLRDRSYEQYF.

The chain uses TRBV5-4 and TRBJ2-7; 8 nucleotides agree with TRBD2. Unmatched junction bases numbered 9, after V lost 3 bases and J lost 4 bases. This CDR3 comprises 15 residues. Germline V gene sequence: CDR1 SGHNT, CDR2 YYREEE (reference sequence). Written as DNA, the CDR3 is TGTGCCAGCAGCTCTAACCCGGGACTAGAGTACGAGCAGTACTTC. Translation: CASSSNPGLEYEQYF.

The chain uses TRBV5-1 and TRBJ1-2; possibly TRBD1 for D (5 bases). In germline, CDR1 is SGHRS, CDR2 YFSETQ. The CDR3 consists of 13 residues. V lost 5 bases and J 4 bases, leaving 12 bases between the germline ends. As DNA, the CDR3 is TGCGCCAGCAGTAGTGACAGCACCTATGGCTACACCTTC. Translation: CASSSDSTYGYTF.

The genes are TRBV23-1 and TRBJ1-1; D is ambiguous. TRBV23-1 is an ORF; its function is uncertain. Trimming shortened V by 0 bases and J by 4 bases, and 18 bases separated the two germline ends. There are 17 residues in the CDR3. CDR3 nucleotide sequence: TGCGCCAGCAGTCAATCGGTTTCGCGGGCGCGAGTCACTGAAGCTTTCTTT. Encoded protein: CASSQSVSRARVTEAFF.

V is TRBV19 and J is TRBJ1-1; D ambiguous. This CDR3 comprises 15 residues. Germline values: CDR1 LNHDA, CDR2 SQIVND (reference sequence). V was cut by 4 bases and J by 2 bases, with 14 bases left in between. CDR3: CASSSPRAGNTEAFF. DNA of the CDR3: TGTGCCAGTAGTAGCCCCCGAGCGGGTAACACTGAAGCTTTCTTT.

The table lists this clonotype with a count of one. This chain joins TRBV7-2 and TRBJ2-3; 8 bases align to TRBD1. V was clipped by 5 bases and J by 0 bases; unmatched bases: 4. CDR1 is SGHTA, CDR2 FQGNSA, per germline. CDR3 length: 15 residues. CDR3 in DNA: TGTGCCAGCAGCCCCTACAGGGGGAGCACAGATACGCAGTATTTT. It is translated as CASSPYRGSTDTQYF.

The chain carries TRBV7-2 and TRBJ1-2; D gene uncertain. The CDR3 loop spans 12 amino acids. The germline CDR1 and CDR2 sequences are SGHTA and FQGNSA. V was clipped by 5 bases and J by 8 bases, with 12 bases between them. The chain's CDR3 is CASSTGSGGYTF. CDR3 coding DNA: TGTGCCAGCAGCACGGGGTCCGGAGGCTACACCTTC.

Written as DNA, the CDR3 is TGTGCCAGCAGCCTCGAGGCCTCCTATAATTCACCCCTCCACTTT. Translating gives CASSLEASYNSPLHF. The genes are TRBV27 and TRBJ1-6; D gene uncertain. CDR1 MNHEY and CDR2 SMNVEV come from the germline V gene (reference sequence). The ends were cut back, 6 bases at V and 0 bases at J, with 9 bases in the middle. The CDR3 spans 15 residues.

Here the CDR3 DNA reads TGTGCCAGCAGTTTCCGGGGAGATACGCAGTATTTT. It yields the protein CASSFRGDTQYF. This sequence joins TRBV7-2 and TRBJ2-3; TRBD2 might be the D (5 bases). The V gene's germline CDR1 is SGHTA and CDR2 FQGNSA. V dropped 6 bases and J dropped 5 bases, with 9 bases sitting between them. The CDR3 sequence is 12 residues long.

This clonotype came up a few times. The chain employs TRBV12-3 or TRBV12-4 and TRBJ2-3, with TRBD1 matching over 8 bases. This CDR3 is built from 13 residues. Trimming cost V 6 bases and J 4 bases; bases outside gene matches: 3. Here the CDR3 reads CASRTGAADTQYF. DNA of the CDR3: TGTGCCAGCAGGACAGGGGCCGCAGATACGCAGTATTTT.

The chain carries TRBV5-6 and TRBJ1-1; 8 nucleotides match TRBD1. Germline V CDR1 and CDR2: SGHDT, YYEEEE. The CDR3 runs 13 residues. V gave up 3 bases and J gave up 7 bases; unmatched junction bases: 5. The DNA for the CDR3 is TGTGCCAGCAGCTGGACAGGGACCCTTGAAGCTTTCTTT. Encoded protein: CASSWTGTLEAFF. Full variable domain (outside the CDR3, taken from reference TRBV5-6 and TRBJ1-1): DAGVTQSPTHLIKTRGQQVTLRCSPKSGHDTVSWYQQALGQGPQFIFQYYEEEERQRGNFPDRFSGHQFPNYSSELNVNALLLGDSALYLCASSWTGTLEAFFGQGTRLTVV.

The chain combines TRBV20-1 with TRBJ2-1; the match to TRBD2 covers 10 bases. The CDR3 is 16 amino acids. Looked up from germline, CDR1 is DFQATT and CDR2 is SNEGSKA (reference sequence). V lost 2 bases to trimming and J lost 2 bases; unmatched junction nucleotides: 6. The CDR3 nucleotides are TGCAGTGCTAGACCCTTTAGCGGGAGGACCTACAATGAGCAGTTCTTC. It yields the protein CSARPFSGRTYNEQFF.

Points on this clonotype: The junction differs from germline at one of its ends, possibly a read error. The J gene is TRBJ1-2, the V gene TRBV13; D gene ambiguous. The CDR3 is made up of 14 amino acids. CDR1 and CDR2 (germline): PRHDT, FYEKMQ (reference sequence). This chain's CDR3 is CASSRPDLPNGYTF. In DNA, the CDR3 is TGCGCCAGCAGCCGACCAGACCTCCCTAATGGCTACACCTTC.

The genes are TRBV7-2 and TRBJ2-7, with 9 bases fitting TRBD1. J was trimmed by 6 bases and V by 5 bases; bases with no gene match: 8. The CDR3 spans 14 residues. Germline loops: CDR1 SGHTA, CDR2 FQGNSA. The CDR3 nucleotides are TGTGCCAGCAGCCGGGACAGGGTGGGAAGCGAGCAGTACTTC. It encodes CASSRDRVGSEQYF.

J is TRBJ2-5 and V is TRBV30, with 9 positions matching TRBD1. The length of the CDR3 is 16 residues. Germline V CDR1 and CDR2: GTSNPN, SVGIG (reference sequence). V trimming: 1 base; J trimming: 1 base; junction bases outside the gene matches: 7. For the CDR3, the DNA is TGTGCCTGGAGTGAATTATGGGGACAGGGCCAAGAGACCCAGTACTTC. Amino acid sequence: CAWSELWGQGQETQYF.